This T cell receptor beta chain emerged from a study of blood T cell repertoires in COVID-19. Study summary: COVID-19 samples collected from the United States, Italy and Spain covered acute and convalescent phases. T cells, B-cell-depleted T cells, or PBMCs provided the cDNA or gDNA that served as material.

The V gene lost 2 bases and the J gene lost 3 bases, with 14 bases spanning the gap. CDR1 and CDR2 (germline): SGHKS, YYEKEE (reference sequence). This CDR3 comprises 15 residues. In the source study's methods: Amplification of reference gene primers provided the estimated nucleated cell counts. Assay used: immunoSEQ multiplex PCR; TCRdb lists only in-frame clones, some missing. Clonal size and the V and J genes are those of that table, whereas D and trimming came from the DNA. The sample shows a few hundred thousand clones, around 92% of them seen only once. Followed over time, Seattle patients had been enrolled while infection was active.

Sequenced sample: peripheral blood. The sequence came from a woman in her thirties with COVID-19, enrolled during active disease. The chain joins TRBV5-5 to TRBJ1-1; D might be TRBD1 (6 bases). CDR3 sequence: CASSFSDRWDTEAFF. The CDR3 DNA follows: TGTGCCAGCAGCTTTAGCGACAGGTGGGACACTGAAGCTTTCTTT. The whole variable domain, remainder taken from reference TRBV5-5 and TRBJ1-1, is DAGVTQSPTHLIKTRGQQVTLRCSPISGHKSVSWYQQVLGQGPQFIFQYYEKEERGRGNFPDRFSARQFPNYSSELNVNALLLGDSALYLCASSFSDRWDTEAFFGQGTRLTVV.